This TCR beta chain appears in the sequencing data of a study of T cells in Graves' hyperthyroidism and ophthalmopathy. Study-wide results and limits: Blood also held most thyroid clonotypes expanded beyond 0.001.

In its sample, this clonotype was seen many times. Antigen specificity is unknown. J gave up 7 bases and V 2 bases, and 16 bases lay outside the gene matches. Germline loops: CDR1 MNHEY, CDR2 SMNVEV (reference sequence). CDR3 size: 18 residues. No progression to ophthalmopathy during 18 months of follow-up defined stable disease. PBMCs came from 9 to 10 ml fresh peripheral blood. Authors of the study amplified TCR beta CDR3 regions from RNA transcripts. Using the HTBI primer set, a first-round RT-PCR was run on the TCR CDR3. TCRdb re-analysed the multiplex PCR reads in MiXCR, keeping a single row per CDR3 protein. Of about 210,000 distinct CDR3 sequences detected, roughly a sixth appear once; the ten largest clones hold approximately 50%.

The source material was blood. V usage is TRBV27 and J usage is TRBJ2-1; 8 nucleotides match TRBD2. This TCR was sampled from a man in his fifties or sixties with Graves' hyperthyroidism. CDR3 residues: CASSLSVFGRAAGNEQFF. DNA of the CDR3: TGTGCCAGCAGTTTAAGCGTATTCGGGAGGGCCGCGGGTAATGAGCAGTTCTTC.